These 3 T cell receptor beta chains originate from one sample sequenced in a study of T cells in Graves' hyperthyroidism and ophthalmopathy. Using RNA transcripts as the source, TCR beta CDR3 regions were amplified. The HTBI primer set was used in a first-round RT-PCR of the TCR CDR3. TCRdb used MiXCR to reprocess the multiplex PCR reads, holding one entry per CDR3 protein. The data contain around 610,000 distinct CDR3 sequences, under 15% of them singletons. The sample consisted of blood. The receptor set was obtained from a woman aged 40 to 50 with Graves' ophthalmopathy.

CDR3 nucleotides: TGTGCCAGCGGTAGGACTAGCGGAACCTACGAGCAGTACTTC. Translated: CASGRTSGTYEQYF. The rearrangement joins TRBV3-1 to TRBJ2-7; 10 nucleotides align to TRBD2. V shed 8 bases, J shed 2 bases, and the junction held 6 bases outside the gene matches. The CDR3 is 14 amino acids. Germline-derived CDR1 and CDR2 are LGHDT and YNNKEL (reference sequence).

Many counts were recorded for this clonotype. The CDR3 DNA follows: TGTGCCAGCAGCATATCAGGGGGTCGAGAGACCCAGTACTTC. This gives the protein CASSISGGRETQYF. This chain connects TRBV7-9 to TRBJ2-5; 7 positions match TRBD1. The CDR3 is made up of 14 amino acids. V lost 5 bases, J lost 4 bases, and 7 bases stayed unmatched. Germline loops: CDR1 SEHNR, CDR2 FQNEAQ (reference sequence).

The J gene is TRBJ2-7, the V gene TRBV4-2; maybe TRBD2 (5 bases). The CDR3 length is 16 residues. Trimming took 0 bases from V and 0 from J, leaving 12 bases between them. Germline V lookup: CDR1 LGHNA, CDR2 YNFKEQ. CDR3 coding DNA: TGTGCCAGCAGCCAAGATGGGAGCAGTAGCTCCTACGAGCAGTACTTC. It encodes CASSQDGSSSSYEQYF.